The count of the clone carrying this T cell receptor beta chain is one. Its specificity is unknown. These data are taken from a study of shared clonotypes between healthy human individuals. Using immunoSEQ multiplex PCR, the repertoire was profiled, and TCRdb retains in-frame clones only, with some absent. The sample has 170,000 or so clones, 65% to 70% seen once; the top ten hold 10%. CDR3 size: 16 residues. V dropped 4 bases and J dropped 4; count of bases not matched to a gene: 7. Germline V gives CDR1 WNHNN, CDR2 SYGVQD (reference sequence). Researchers partitioned CD4+ cells into CD45RA+ naive and CD45RA-negative memory subsets. Study-level findings and limits: Non-shared clonotypes had lower generation probabilities than those shared by all four donors. Though the depth was large, rarefaction showed that sorted-subset sequencing was incomplete.

The J gene is TRBJ2-1, the V gene TRBV10-1, with 10 bases identical to TRBD2. Material for sequencing was memory CD4+ T cells sorted from blood. The subset here: CD45RA-negative fraction. This clonotype was sampled from a man aged 25 to 40 in good health. The CDR3 sequence: CASSAPGTSAYNEQFF. In nucleotides, the CDR3 is TGCGCCAGCAGTGCCCCCGGGACTAGCGCTTACAATGAGCAGTTCTTC.